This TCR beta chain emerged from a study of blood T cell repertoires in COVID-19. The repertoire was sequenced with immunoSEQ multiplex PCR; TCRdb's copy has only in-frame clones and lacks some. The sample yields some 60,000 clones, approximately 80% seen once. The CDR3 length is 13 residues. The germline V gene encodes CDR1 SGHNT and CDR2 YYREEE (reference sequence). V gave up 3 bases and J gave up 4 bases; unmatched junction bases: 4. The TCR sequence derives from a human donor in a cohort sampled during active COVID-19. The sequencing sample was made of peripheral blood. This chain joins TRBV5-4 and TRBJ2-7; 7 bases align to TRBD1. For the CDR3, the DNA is TGTGCCAGCAGCTGGGGACAGTCGTACGAGCAGTACTTC. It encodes CASSWGQSYEQYF. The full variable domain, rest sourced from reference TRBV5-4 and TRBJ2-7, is ETGVTQSPTHLIKTRGQQVTLRCSSQSGHNTVSWYQQALGQGPQFIFQYYREEENGRGNFPPRFSGLQFPNYSSELNVNALELDDSALYLCASSWGQSYEQYFGPGTRLTVT.